This record covers a single T cell receptor beta chain. The antigen is undetermined. V shed 2 bases and J shed 4 bases, with 11 bases lying between them. The CDR3 sequence is 13 residues long. CDR1 is SQVTM, CDR2 ANQGSEA, per germline. The data derive from a study of a mutant IDH1 vaccine in newly diagnosed glioma. The study's findings and limits: Apparently unrelated to pseudoprogression were changes in the top peripheral T cell clonotypes.

Libraries were prepared by immunoSEQ multiplex PCR; TCRdb keeps only in-frame clonotypes and omits some of them. The table shows tens of thousands of clones, with 79% occurring only once. Indicated time point: baseline, week 1 (first vaccination visit). Sample treatment: pre-vaccination baseline after standard-of-care therapy. This clonotype was obtained from a man aged 45-65 years with glioma. The chain joins TRBV29-1 to TRBJ1-2, with TRBD1 as a possible D gene (5 bases). Material: PBMCs, obtained from a glioma patient treated with radiotherapy, temozolomide or both. For the CDR3, the DNA is TGCAGCGTTGAATGGCCAGGGATCTATGGCTACACCTTC. It translates to CSVEWPGIYGYTF.